The TCR beta chain under discussion was sequenced for a study of shared clonotypes between healthy human individuals. The data were produced by immunoSEQ multiplex PCR, yet TCRdb's version contains in-frame clones alone and is incomplete. The top ten hold 24% of the sample, which has approximately 740,000 clones, about 91% seen once. As defined, naive CD8 cells were CD45RO-negative and positively selected for CCR7, with terminally differentiated effector memory CD45RA+ cells excluded. Nashville, Tennessee was home to all donors, who were Caucasian adults. V lost 4 bases to trimming and J lost 2 bases; unmatched junction nucleotides: 9. The CDR3 runs to 18 residues. CDR1 is SGHVS and CDR2 is FNYEAQ in the germline V gene.

This sequence originates from a man aged 25-40 years in good health. Sequenced: naive CD8+ T cells sorted from blood. The chain has TRBV7-6 and TRBJ2-3; the match to TRBD2 covers 13 bases. The CDR3 coding sequence is TGTGCCAGCAGCTCCGGACTAGCGGGAGCCTATATCACAGATACGCAGTATTTT. This encodes CASSSGLAGAYITDTQYF.